This T cell receptor (beta chain) derives from a study of response to subunit inactivated influenza vaccine (dated by TCRdb to the late 2010s). For the study in its entirety: To follow how T cells responded to a trivalent subunit inactivated influenza vaccine, the researchers relied on deep quantitative profiling of the T cell receptor repertoire. Overall study outcomes, separate from this receptor: The authors proposed that each seasonal influenza vaccination may bring in only a limited number of new T cells.

The CDR3 covers 13 residues, taking in both the cysteine and the phenylalanine. Kept here is only the CDR3 DNA, which spans 39 bases and is read in frame from base 1. V was cut back by 5 bases and J by 6 bases, leaving a gap of 14 bases between them. According to the germline V gene, CDR1 reads KGHSH and CDR2 reads LQKENI. Library creation used RT-PCR. The reads were generated on an Illumina HiSeq 2500. Clones were called with MiXCR by TCRdb after fastp trimmed the public reads at Q25, and only in-frame beta chains were retained. Rows merge per CDR3 protein into single entries with the most common DNA and genes. Across this sample there are 650,000 to 800,000 distinct CDR3 sequences, with about 14% seen only once. The ten biggest clones cover 5.5% to 7% of the sample. As to this clonotype: Its antigen is currently not known. No qualities accompany the bases; no much larger clone lies one base away.

The rearrangement combines TRBV18 with TRBJ2-7; a tentative D match to TRBD1 spans 6 bases. The starting material was PBMCs from blood, obtained approximately 15 days before vaccination. This clonotype was sampled from a man aged 45-60 years who received an inactivated influenza vaccine. Donor details come from another sample of the same person, matched by shared clones. In nucleotides, the sequence is TGTGCCAGCTCAGGATTACAGGGTACCGAGCAGTACTTC. This yields the protein CASSGLQGTEQYF.